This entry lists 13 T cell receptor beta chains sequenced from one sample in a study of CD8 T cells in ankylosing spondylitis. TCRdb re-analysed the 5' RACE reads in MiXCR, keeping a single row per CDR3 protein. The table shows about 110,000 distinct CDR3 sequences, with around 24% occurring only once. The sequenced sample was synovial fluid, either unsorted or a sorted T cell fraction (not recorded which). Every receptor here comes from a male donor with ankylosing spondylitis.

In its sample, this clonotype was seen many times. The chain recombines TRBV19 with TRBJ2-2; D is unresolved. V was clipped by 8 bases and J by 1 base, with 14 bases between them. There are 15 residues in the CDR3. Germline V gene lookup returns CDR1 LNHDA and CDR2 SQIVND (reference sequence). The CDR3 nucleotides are TGTGCCAGTCTTGGGGAACGAGGGAACACCGGGGAGCTGTTTTTT. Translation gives CASLGERGNTGELFF.

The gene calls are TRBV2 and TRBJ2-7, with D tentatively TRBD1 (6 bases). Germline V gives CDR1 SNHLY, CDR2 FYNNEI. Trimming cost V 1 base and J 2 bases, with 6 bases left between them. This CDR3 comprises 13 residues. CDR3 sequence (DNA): TGTGCCAGCAGTGAAGGGACAGCCTACGAGCAGTACTTC. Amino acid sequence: CASSEGTAYEQYF.

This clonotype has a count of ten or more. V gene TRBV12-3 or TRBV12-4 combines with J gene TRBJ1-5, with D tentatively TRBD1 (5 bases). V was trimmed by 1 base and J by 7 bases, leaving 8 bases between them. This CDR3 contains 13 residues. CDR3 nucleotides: TGTGCCAGCAGTTTAGAGGGGAGGCAGCCCCAGCATTTT. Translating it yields CASSLEGRQPQHF.

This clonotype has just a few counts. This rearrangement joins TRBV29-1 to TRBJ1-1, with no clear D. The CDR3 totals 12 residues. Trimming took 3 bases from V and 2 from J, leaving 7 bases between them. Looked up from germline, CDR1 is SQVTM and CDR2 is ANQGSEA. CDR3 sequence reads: CSVDSGNTEAFF. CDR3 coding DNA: TGCAGCGTTGATTCCGGAAACACTGAAGCTTTCTTT.

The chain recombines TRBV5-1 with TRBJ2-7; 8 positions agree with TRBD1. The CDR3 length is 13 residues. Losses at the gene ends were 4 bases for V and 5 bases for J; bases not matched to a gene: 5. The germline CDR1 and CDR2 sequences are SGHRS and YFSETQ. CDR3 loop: CASSPAGGNEQYF. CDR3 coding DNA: TGCGCCAGCAGCCCGGCAGGGGGCAACGAGCAGTACTTC.

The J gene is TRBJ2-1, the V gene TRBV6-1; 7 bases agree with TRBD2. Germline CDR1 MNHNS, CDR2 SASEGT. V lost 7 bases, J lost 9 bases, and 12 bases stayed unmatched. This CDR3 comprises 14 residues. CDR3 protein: CASMPTGGWSEQFF. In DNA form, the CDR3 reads TGTGCCAGCATGCCCACCGGGGGGTGGAGTGAGCAGTTCTTC.

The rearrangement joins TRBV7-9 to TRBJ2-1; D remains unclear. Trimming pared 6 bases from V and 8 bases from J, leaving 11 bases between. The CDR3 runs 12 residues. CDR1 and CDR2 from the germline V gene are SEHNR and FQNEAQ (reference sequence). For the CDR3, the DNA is TGTGCCAGCAGTTCCGCCGGACATGAGCAGTTCTTC. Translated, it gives CASSSAGHEQFF.

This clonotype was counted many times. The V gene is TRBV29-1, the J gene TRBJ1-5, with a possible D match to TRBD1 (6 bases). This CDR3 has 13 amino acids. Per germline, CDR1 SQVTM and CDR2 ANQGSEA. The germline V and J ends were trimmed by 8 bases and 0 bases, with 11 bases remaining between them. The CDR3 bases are TGCAGCTTCCGACAGGATAGCAATCAGCCCCAGCATTTT. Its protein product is CSFRQDSNQPQHF.

As DNA, the CDR3 is TGTGCCAGCAGCTTGCTCCCGCTAGGGGCCTACAATGAGCAGTTCTTC. It is translated as CASSLLPLGAYNEQFF. The chain recombines TRBV7-2 with TRBJ2-1; TRBD1 might be the D (5 bases). Per the germline V gene, CDR1 is SGHTA and CDR2 is FQGNSA. The germline V and J ends were trimmed by 3 bases and 2 bases, with 14 bases remaining between them. The CDR3 is 16 residues long.

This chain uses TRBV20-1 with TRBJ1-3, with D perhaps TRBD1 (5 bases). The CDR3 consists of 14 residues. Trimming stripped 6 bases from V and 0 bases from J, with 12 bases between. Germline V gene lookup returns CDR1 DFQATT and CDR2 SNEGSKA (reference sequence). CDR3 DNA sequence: TGCAGTGCAGGGGTCCCTTACTCTGGAAACACCATATATTTT. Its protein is CSAGVPYSGNTIYF.

The CDR3 DNA reads TGTGCCAGCAGTCAAATTGACTATCAGCCCCAGCATTTT. Encoded protein: CASSQIDYQPQHF. J is TRBJ1-5 and V is TRBV12-3 or TRBV12-4; D unresolved. The CDR3 spans 13 residues. Trimming took 5 bases from V and 5 from J, leaving 10 bases between them.

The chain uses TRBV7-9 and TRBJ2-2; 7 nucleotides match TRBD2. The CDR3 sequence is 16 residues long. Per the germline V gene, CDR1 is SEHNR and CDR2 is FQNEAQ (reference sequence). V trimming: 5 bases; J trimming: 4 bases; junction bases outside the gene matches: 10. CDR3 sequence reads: CASSPMSAGVTGELFF. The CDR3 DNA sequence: TGTGCCAGCAGCCCCATGTCCGCGGGAGTCACCGGGGAGCTGTTTTTT.

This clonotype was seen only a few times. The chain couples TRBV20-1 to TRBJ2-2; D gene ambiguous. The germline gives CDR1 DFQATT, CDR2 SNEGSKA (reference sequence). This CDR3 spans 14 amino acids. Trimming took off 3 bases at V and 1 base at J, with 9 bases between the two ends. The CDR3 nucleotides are TGCAGTGCTAGGTCGCTTATGAACACCGGGGAGCTGTTTTTT. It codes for CSARSLMNTGELFF.